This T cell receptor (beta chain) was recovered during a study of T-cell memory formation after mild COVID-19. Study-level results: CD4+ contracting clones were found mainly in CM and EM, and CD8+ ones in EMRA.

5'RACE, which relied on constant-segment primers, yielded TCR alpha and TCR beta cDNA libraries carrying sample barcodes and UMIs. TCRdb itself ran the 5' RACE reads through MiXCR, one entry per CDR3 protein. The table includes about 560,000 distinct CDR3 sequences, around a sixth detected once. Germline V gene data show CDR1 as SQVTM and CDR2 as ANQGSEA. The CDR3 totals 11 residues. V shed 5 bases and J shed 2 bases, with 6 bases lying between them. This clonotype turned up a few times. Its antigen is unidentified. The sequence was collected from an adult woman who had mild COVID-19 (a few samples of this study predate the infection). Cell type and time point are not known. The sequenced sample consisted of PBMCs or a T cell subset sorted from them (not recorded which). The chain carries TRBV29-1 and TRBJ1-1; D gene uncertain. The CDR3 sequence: CSVPKNTEAFF. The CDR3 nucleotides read TGCAGCGTTCCGAAAAACACTGAAGCTTTCTTT.